This TCR beta chain appears in the sequencing data of a study of tumor and adjacent non-tumor tissue in lung cancer. RNA was extracted from bulk tissue without any cell sorting. More than 3 cm separated this lung sample from the edge of the tumor. Donors were chemotherapy-naive, newly diagnosed lung cancer surgical patients in China, August–late 2014. With regard to this clonotype: Its target is not known. The junction and the germline gene differ at one end; a read error may be behind it.

This CDR3 has 13 residues. Per germline, CDR1 MNHEY and CDR2 SVGAGI. TCRbeta libraries were built with three rounds of nested PCR, modified from ARM-PCR. TCRdb processed the multiplex PCR reads anew with MiXCR; each CDR3 protein has one entry. This table has 90,000 to 100,000 distinct CDR3 sequences, more than 80% appearing once. General study points: Shorter survival was associated with higher TCR diversity in tumors. Tumor repertoires had a smaller top 100 clone share than normal lung.

Input material: distant non-tumor lung tissue. This chain uses TRBV6-5 with TRBJ2-3; D gene unclear. The sequence was collected from a man aged 55 to 70 with small cell lung cancer. CDR3 nucleotide sequence: TGTGCCAACACCCTTAGCTTAACAGATAGGCAGTATTTT. Protein product: CANTLSLTDRQYF.